Listed below are T cell receptor beta chains from one sample, sequenced in a study of CD8+CD57+ T cells in acquired aplastic anemia. One entry per CDR3 protein, called by TCRdb with MiXCR from the reads. The sample holds 160,000 or so distinct CDR3 sequences; roughly half are singletons and the top ten take around 3.2%. The source material was sorted CD4+, CD8+, or CD8+CD57+ T cells (not recorded which) from PBMCs. These receptors were taken from a human donor with aplastic anemia. Both conserved end residues are part of each CDR3. Fields, in order: J gene, clone size, D gene, V gene, CDR3 DNA, CDR3 protein. A D gene is named only where the DNA matches it firmly. For some rows the clone size is stated as once, few or many, or as a class when expanded; others skip it.

j_call: TRBJ1-1
clone_size: -
d_call: -
v_call: TRBV10-3
cdr3_nt: TGTGCCATCAGTGAAGGATCGGGCACTGAAGCTTTCTTT
cdr3_aa: CAISEGSGTEAFF

j_call: TRBJ2-2
clone_size: -
d_call: TRBD2
v_call: TRBV19
cdr3_nt: TGTGCCACCTTCCCGACTAGCGGGTCGCGGGTAAGGGAGCTGTTTTTT
cdr3_aa: CATFPTSGSRVRELFF

j_call: TRBJ1-2
clone_size: -
d_call: -
v_call: TRBV12-3/TRBV12-4
cdr3_nt: TGTGCCAGCCGCGGGGGGCTACCCACCCAGACCTTC
cdr3_aa: CASRGGLPTQTF

j_call: TRBJ1-5
clone_size: -
d_call: TRBD1
v_call: TRBV19
cdr3_nt: TGTGCCAGACTCCGGGACAGGAAGAATCAGCCCCAGCATTTT
cdr3_aa: CARLRDRKNQPQHF

j_call: TRBJ2-1
clone_size: -
d_call: TRBD2
v_call: TRBV20-1
cdr3_nt: TGCAGTGCTAGAAGGTTAGCGGGAGGGCGTCACAATGAGCAGTTCTTC
cdr3_aa: CSARRLAGGRHNEQFF

j_call: TRBJ1-2
clone_size: -
d_call: TRBD1
v_call: TRBV2
cdr3_nt: TGTGCCAGCAGCGATCCGGGACAGGGGGCGTCTGGCTACACCTTC
cdr3_aa: CASSDPGQGASGYTF

j_call: TRBJ1-5
clone_size: -
d_call: TRBD1
v_call: TRBV20-1
cdr3_nt: TGCAGTGCTAGCACCGGGACAGGGGATAGCAATCAGCCCCAGCATTTT
cdr3_aa: CSASTGTGDSNQPQHF

j_call: TRBJ2-7
clone_size: -
d_call: TRBD2
v_call: TRBV5-6
cdr3_nt: TGTGCCAGCAGCGGTACTAGCGGGGGGCCCTCCTACGAGCAGTACTTC
cdr3_aa: CASSGTSGGPSYEQYF

j_call: TRBJ1-2
clone_size: few
d_call: TRBD1
v_call: TRBV15
cdr3_nt: TGTGCCACCAGCGGACCGAGGACAGGGAGCCCCTCGGGCTACACCTTC
cdr3_aa: CATSGPRTGSPSGYTF

j_call: TRBJ2-3
clone_size: many
d_call: -
v_call: TRBV19
cdr3_nt: TGTGCCAGTAGTCCAAACACAGATACGCAGTATTTT
cdr3_aa: CASSPNTDTQYF

j_call: TRBJ1-1
clone_size: -
d_call: -
v_call: TRBV3-1
cdr3_nt: TGTGCCAGCAGCCAAGAGACACCGCTTCACCCCGAAGCTTTCTTT
cdr3_aa: CASSQETPLHPEAFF

j_call: TRBJ2-1
clone_size: -
d_call: TRBD2
v_call: TRBV6-2/TRBV6-3
cdr3_nt: TGTGCCAGCAGTTCCCCGACTAGCGGGAGGCGGAATGAGCAGTTCTTC
cdr3_aa: CASSSPTSGRRNEQFF

j_call: TRBJ1-1
clone_size: -
d_call: TRBD1
v_call: TRBV7-2
cdr3_nt: TGTGCCAGCAGCCCGAGACAGGGGACCACTGAAGCTTTCTTT
cdr3_aa: CASSPRQGTTEAFF

j_call: TRBJ2-2
clone_size: -
d_call: -
v_call: TRBV6-1
cdr3_nt: TGTGCCAGCACTAGTCCCAGGGACACCGGGGAGCTGTTTTTT
cdr3_aa: CASTSPRDTGELFF

j_call: TRBJ1-4
clone_size: many
d_call: -
v_call: TRBV7-2
cdr3_nt: TGTGCCAGCAGCTTTCTGGGGGCGCGAGAAAAACTGTTTTTT
cdr3_aa: CASSFLGAREKLFF

j_call: TRBJ2-5
clone_size: many
d_call: TRBD2
v_call: TRBV2
cdr3_nt: TGTGCCAGCAGTGAACCGCGGGGGGTAGAGACCCAGTACTTC
cdr3_aa: CASSEPRGVETQYF

j_call: TRBJ1-1
clone_size: many
d_call: -
v_call: TRBV11-2
cdr3_nt: TGTGCCAGCAGCTTATCCATGAACACTGAAGCTTTCTTT
cdr3_aa: CASSLSMNTEAFF

j_call: TRBJ1-2
clone_size: -
d_call: -
v_call: TRBV11-2
cdr3_nt: TGTGCCAGCAGCCCGGCAATGGGCAGGGAGGGGAAAGGCTACACCTTC
cdr3_aa: CASSPAMGREGKGYTF

j_call: TRBJ2-1
clone_size: many
d_call: TRBD2
v_call: TRBV5-5
cdr3_nt: TGTGCCAGCAGCCGGTCGTGGCTAGCGGGATACAATGAGCAGTTCTTC
cdr3_aa: CASSRSWLAGYNEQFF

j_call: TRBJ1-2
clone_size: -
d_call: -
v_call: TRBV2
cdr3_nt: TGTGCCAGCAGTGAACGCAGCCGGGATGGCTACACCTTC
cdr3_aa: CASSERSRDGYTF

j_call: TRBJ2-5
clone_size: -
d_call: -
v_call: TRBV7-8
cdr3_nt: TGTGCCAGCAGCCCTGCTCCGTTGGGGACCCAGTACTTC
cdr3_aa: CASSPAPLGTQYF

j_call: TRBJ1-2
clone_size: -
d_call: -
v_call: TRBV4-1
cdr3_nt: TGTGCCAGCAGCCAAGATAACCAGGACTATGGCTACACCTTC
cdr3_aa: CASSQDNQDYGYTF

j_call: TRBJ2-5
clone_size: many
d_call: -
v_call: TRBV12-3/TRBV12-4
cdr3_nt: TGTGCCAGCAGTTTACCGGGGGGCGGGGAGACCCAGTACTTC
cdr3_aa: CASSLPGGGETQYF

j_call: TRBJ2-5
clone_size: -
d_call: TRBD1
v_call: TRBV20-1
cdr3_nt: TGCAGTGCTCCCGGACAGGGGGCGGGAGAGACCCAGTACTTC
cdr3_aa: CSAPGQGAGETQYF

j_call: TRBJ2-2
clone_size: many
d_call: TRBD2
v_call: TRBV29-1
cdr3_nt: TGCAGCGTTGGGCAGTTCTGGACTAGCGGGAAGGGGAGGGACACCGGGGAGCTGTTTTTT
cdr3_aa: CSVGQFWTSGKGRDTGELFF

j_call: TRBJ1-2
clone_size: many
d_call: TRBD1
v_call: TRBV6-5
cdr3_nt: TGTGCCAGCAGTTACAGGGGGCTTAACTATGGCTACACCTTC
cdr3_aa: CASSYRGLNYGYTF

j_call: TRBJ2-4
clone_size: many
d_call: -
v_call: TRBV27
cdr3_nt: TGTGCCAGCAGTTTATCGGTCAAAAACATTCAGTACTTC
cdr3_aa: CASSLSVKNIQYF

j_call: TRBJ1-2
clone_size: many
d_call: -
v_call: TRBV6-2/TRBV6-3
cdr3_nt: TGTGCCAGCAGTTACGTCCAGGGAACGGGCTACACCTTC
cdr3_aa: CASSYVQGTGYTF

j_call: TRBJ2-7
clone_size: -
d_call: -
v_call: TRBV19
cdr3_nt: TGTGCCAGTAGTATAGTGTCCGGGACCTACGAGCAGTACTTC
cdr3_aa: CASSIVSGTYEQYF

j_call: TRBJ2-3
clone_size: many
d_call: -
v_call: TRBV20-1
cdr3_nt: TGCAGTGCTAGAGACCCAGTAGGAGGGACAGATACGCAGTATTTT
cdr3_aa: CSARDPVGGTDTQYF

j_call: TRBJ1-5
clone_size: many
d_call: TRBD1
v_call: TRBV7-9
cdr3_nt: TGTGCCAGCAGCCCAACAGAAGGGACAGGGACGGATCAGCCCCAGCATTTT
cdr3_aa: CASSPTEGTGTDQPQHF

j_call: TRBJ1-5
clone_size: -
d_call: -
v_call: TRBV25-1
cdr3_nt: TGTGCCATCAGTGCAGGGAACAGCAATCAGCCCCAGCATTTT
cdr3_aa: CAISAGNSNQPQHF

j_call: TRBJ2-7
clone_size: -
d_call: TRBD1
v_call: TRBV2
cdr3_nt: TGTGCCAGCAGTGGGGACAGGTGGCAGCAGTACTTC
cdr3_aa: CASSGDRWQQYF

j_call: TRBJ1-2
clone_size: -
d_call: -
v_call: TRBV7-9
cdr3_nt: TGTGCCAGCAGCTTATCCGACGGGCAGGGCGGCTACACCTTC
cdr3_aa: CASSLSDGQGGYTF

j_call: TRBJ2-5
clone_size: once
d_call: -
v_call: TRBV2
cdr3_nt: TGTGCCAGCGATTCCCTAGTTGGGGAGACCCAGTACTTC
cdr3_aa: CASDSLVGETQYF

j_call: TRBJ2-3
clone_size: few
d_call: TRBD2
v_call: TRBV6-2/TRBV6-3
cdr3_nt: TGTGCCAGCAGTTACTCGAAGAGAGCGGGGGGCAACACAGATACGCAGTATTTT
cdr3_aa: CASSYSKRAGGNTDTQYF

j_call: TRBJ1-6
clone_size: many
d_call: -
v_call: TRBV9
cdr3_nt: TGTGCCAGCAGCGCCCAAATAAGGGATTCACCCCTCCACTTT
cdr3_aa: CASSAQIRDSPLHF

j_call: TRBJ2-1
clone_size: many
d_call: -
v_call: TRBV7-2
cdr3_nt: TGTGCCAGCAGCCCCCTATTCGGGACCCTCGGTGAGCAGTTCTTC
cdr3_aa: CASSPLFGTLGEQFF

j_call: TRBJ1-1
clone_size: -
d_call: -
v_call: TRBV29-1
cdr3_nt: TGCAGCGTTGATTACGGGAAGCTCACTGAAGCTTTCTTT
cdr3_aa: CSVDYGKLTEAFF

j_call: TRBJ2-1
clone_size: many
d_call: TRBD2
v_call: TRBV20-1
cdr3_nt: TGCAGTGCTAGAGATCAGGCTAGCGGGAGGGAGAGCTCCTACAATGAGCAGTTCTTC
cdr3_aa: CSARDQASGRESSYNEQFF

j_call: TRBJ2-4
clone_size: -
d_call: -
v_call: TRBV7-2
cdr3_nt: TGTGCCAGCAGCTTAGAAGGAAATTTCATTCAGTACTTC
cdr3_aa: CASSLEGNFIQYF

j_call: TRBJ2-3
clone_size: many
d_call: TRBD1
v_call: TRBV6-1
cdr3_nt: TGTGCCAGCGTGGCCACAGGGGGCTCTGGCACAGATACGCAGTATTTT
cdr3_aa: CASVATGGSGTDTQYF

j_call: TRBJ2-5
clone_size: -
d_call: -
v_call: TRBV5-1
cdr3_nt: TGCGCCAGCAGCACGTCGACGCAACAAGAGACCCAGTACTTC
cdr3_aa: CASSTSTQQETQYF

j_call: TRBJ2-1
clone_size: many
d_call: TRBD2
v_call: TRBV19
cdr3_nt: TGTGCCAGTAGATCCCGATCGGGACTAGCCTCAAATGAGCAGTTCTTC
cdr3_aa: CASRSRSGLASNEQFF

j_call: TRBJ1-2
clone_size: many
d_call: TRBD1
v_call: TRBV5-1
cdr3_nt: TGCGCCAGCAGCTCTACAGGGGGACGCAGCCCTAACTATGGCTACACCTTC
cdr3_aa: CASSSTGGRSPNYGYTF

j_call: TRBJ2-3
clone_size: many
d_call: TRBD1
v_call: TRBV6-5
cdr3_nt: TGTGCCAGCAGTTACGACAGGGCCCAAATCTCCACAGATACGCAGTATTTT
cdr3_aa: CASSYDRAQISTDTQYF

j_call: TRBJ1-2
clone_size: many
d_call: TRBD1
v_call: TRBV7-2
cdr3_nt: TGTGCCAGCAGCTTAGTGATAGGGGGCCCCGCTAACTATGGCTACACCTTC
cdr3_aa: CASSLVIGGPANYGYTF

j_call: TRBJ2-5
clone_size: many
d_call: -
v_call: TRBV19
cdr3_nt: TGTGCCAGTAGTATGACAGAGCAAGAGACCCAGTACTTC
cdr3_aa: CASSMTEQETQYF

j_call: TRBJ2-2
clone_size: -
d_call: -
v_call: TRBV25-1
cdr3_nt: TGTGCCAGCAGTAATCACAGGGCCACCGGGGAGCTGTTTTTT
cdr3_aa: CASSNHRATGELFF

j_call: TRBJ1-6
clone_size: few
d_call: -
v_call: TRBV2
cdr3_nt: TGTGCCAGCAATGACCAGCCTGATTCACCCCTCCACTTT
cdr3_aa: CASNDQPDSPLHF

j_call: TRBJ2-1
clone_size: many
d_call: TRBD2
v_call: TRBV15
cdr3_nt: TGTGCCACCAGCAGAGATAACCGGGGGGGCCTCAATGAGCAGTTCTTC
cdr3_aa: CATSRDNRGGLNEQFF

j_call: TRBJ2-2
clone_size: many
d_call: TRBD2
v_call: TRBV9
cdr3_nt: TGTGCCAGCAGCGTAACGACTAGCGGGCTCACCGGGGAGCTGTTTTTT
cdr3_aa: CASSVTTSGLTGELFF

j_call: TRBJ1-3
clone_size: -
d_call: TRBD1
v_call: TRBV10-3
cdr3_nt: TGTGCCTCGACCGGGACAGGGTCAACATATACTGGAAACACCATATATTTT
cdr3_aa: CASTGTGSTYTGNTIYF